This passage covers 14 T cell receptor beta chains from one sample sequenced in a study of beta chain features in type 1 diabetes. The sequenced template was cDNA made from the entire isolated RNA. The data were produced by immunoSEQ multiplex PCR, yet TCRdb's version contains in-frame clones alone and is incomplete. Of 300,000 to 350,000 clones in the sample, about 13% are singletons; the top ten hold around 0.016%. Antigens for these TCRs are unknown. Study outcomes and limitations: In all four CD4+ subsets, TCRB CDR3 length was significantly, moderately reduced in type 1 diabetes.

The sequenced sample was naive CD4+ T cells from blood. The receptors shown here come from a young woman with type 1 diabetes.

This chain links TRBV19 with TRBJ2-3; TRBD2 is a possible D gene (5 bases). V lost 6 bases to trimming and J lost 1 base, with 11 bases between them. This CDR3 region has 14 residues. Germline loops: CDR1 LNHDA, CDR2 SQIVND (reference sequence). CDR3 sequence (DNA): TGTGCCAGTAGCCCGGGGTTAGGCACAGATACGCAGTATTTT. As protein: CASSPGLGTDTQYF.

The J gene is TRBJ2-3, the V gene TRBV28; the D gene is possibly TRBD2 (7 bases). This CDR3 has 14 residues. The V end was cut by 3 bases, the J end by 8 bases, with 15 bases between. Germline V gene sequence: CDR1 MDHEN, CDR2 SYDVKM. The CDR3 sequence: CASSFRGAGVTQYF. The DNA of the CDR3 is TGTGCCAGCAGTTTCCGGGGGGCTGGGGTTACGCAGTATTTT.

This clone was found a few times. The J gene is TRBJ2-6, the V gene TRBV7-3, with D perhaps TRBD2 (6 bases). Germline-derived CDR1 and CDR2 are SGHTA and FQGTGA. Trimming took 5 bases from V and 0 from J, leaving 8 bases between them. This CDR3 is 15 amino acids long. The CDR3 DNA is TGTGCCAGCAGCCTCGGGGGCTCTGGGGCCAACGTCCTGACTTTC. Translating gives CASSLGGSGANVLTF.

The CDR3 is CASSGQGTDWTGELFF. The CDR3 coding sequence is TGTGCCAGCAGCGGACAGGGTACTGATTGGACCGGGGAGCTGTTTTTT. This chain uses TRBV9 with TRBJ2-2; 7 nucleotides agree with TRBD1. V lost 3 bases, J lost 5 bases, and 10 bases stayed unmatched. Germline V gene sequence: CDR1 SGDLS, CDR2 YYNGEE. The CDR3 has 16 amino acids. Drawing the rest from reference TRBV9 and TRBJ2-2, the complete variable domain is DSGVTQTPKHLITATGQRVTLRCSPRSGDLSVYWYQQSLDQGLQFLIQYYNGEERAKGNILERFSAQQFPDLHSELNLSSLELGDSALYFCASSGQGTDWTGELFFGEGSRLTVL.

In the case of this clone: Different DNA sequences within this sample yield the same CDR3. The V gene is TRBV18, the J gene TRBJ1-2; 7 bases line up with TRBD1. CDR3 length: 13 amino acids. With 3 bases clipped from V and 4 bases from J, the junction kept 2 bases outside the gene matches. Germline CDR1 KGHSH, CDR2 LQKENI. The CDR3 region has the DNA TGTGCCAGCTCACCGGACAGGACCTATGGCTACACCTTC. This translates into CASSPDRTYGYTF.

This clone has a handful of counts. This rearrangement joins TRBV5-4 to TRBJ2-7; 7 bases are a match to TRBD1. CDR1 and CDR2 from the germline V gene are SGHNT and YYREEE (reference sequence). The CDR3 is 14 amino acids. Losses at the gene ends were 4 bases for V and 2 bases for J; bases not matched to a gene: 6. The DNA of the CDR3 is TGTGCCAGCAGCATTGACAGGGTTGCCTACGAGCAGTACTTC. It codes for CASSIDRVAYEQYF. The whole variable domain, filled in from reference TRBV5-4 and TRBJ2-7, reads ETGVTQSPTHLIKTRGQQVTLRCSSQSGHNTVSWYQQALGQGPQFIFQYYREEENGRGNFPPRFSGLQFPNYSSELNVNALELDDSALYLCASSIDRVAYEQYFGPGTRLTVT.

This clone was seen more than once but under ten times. This chain's CDR3 is CASSSNRDRRTDTQYF. The DNA of the CDR3 is TGTGCCAGCAGTTCTAACCGGGACAGACGGACAGATACGCAGTATTTT. The chain is built from TRBV9 and TRBJ2-3, with 7 bases fitting TRBD1. This CDR3 has 16 residues. Per the germline V gene, CDR1 is SGDLS and CDR2 is YYNGEE. V trimming: 5 bases; J trimming: 3 bases; junction bases outside the gene matches: 12.

V and J are TRBV2 and TRBJ2-2; D might be TRBD1 (6 bases). The CDR3 totals 15 residues. Germline V lookup: CDR1 SNHLY, CDR2 FYNNEI. The V end lost 4 bases, the J end lost 3 bases, and 12 bases lay between the germline ends. Here the CDR3 reads CASSADRLHTGELFF. CDR3 sequence (DNA): TGTGCCAGCAGTGCAGACAGGCTACACACCGGGGAGCTGTTTTTT.

The chain links TRBV5-4 to TRBJ2-1; tentatively, D is TRBD2 (5 bases). V was pared by 1 base and J by 2 bases, with 13 bases between. CDR1 and CDR2 from the germline V gene are SGHNT and YYREEE (reference sequence). There are 16 residues in the CDR3. CDR3 sequence (DNA): TGTGCCAGCAGCTTGATGCTCAGCGGAACCTACAATGAGCAGTTCTTC. It yields the protein CASSLMLSGTYNEQFF. Supplemented by reference TRBV5-4 and TRBJ2-1, the full variable domain reads ETGVTQSPTHLIKTRGQQVTLRCSSQSGHNTVSWYQQALGQGPQFIFQYYREEENGRGNFPPRFSGLQFPNYSSELNVNALELDDSALYLCASSLMLSGTYNEQFFGPGTRLTVL.

The chain carries TRBV28 and TRBJ2-7; D unclear. The CDR3 covers 16 residues. CDR1 and CDR2 (germline): MDHEN, SYDVKM. V lost 1 base and J lost 0, with 13 bases in between. The CDR3 loop is CASSLSRIVGSYEQYV. DNA for the CDR3: TGTGCCAGCAGTTTATCTAGAATCGTTGGCTCCTACGAGCAGTACGTC.

The chain uses TRBV6-5 and TRBJ1-1; D is uncertain. V was clipped by 4 bases and J by 1 base, with 10 bases between them. The CDR3 is 14 amino acids. Germline assignment: CDR1 MNHEY and CDR2 SVGAGI. The CDR3 DNA sequence: TGTGCCAGCAGTTTTCAGACGGGGAACACTGAAGCTTTCTTT. Protein: CASSFQTGNTEAFF.

The CDR3 spells CASRPGHPNTEAFF. The CDR3 bases are TGTGCCAGCCGCCCGGGACACCCGAACACTGAAGCTTTCTTT. The chain joins TRBV4-2 to TRBJ1-1, with D possibly matching TRBD1 (6 bases). Trimming took 8 bases from V and 1 from J, leaving 14 bases between them. Germline V CDR1 and CDR2: LGHNA, YNFKEQ. CDR3 length: 14 amino acids.

This clone has more than one count but fewer than ten. This chain connects TRBV6-6 to TRBJ2-3, with D possibly TRBD2 on 6 matching bases. Germline lookup yields CDR1 MNHNY and CDR2 SVGAGI (reference sequence). CDR3 length: 14 amino acids. V dropped 2 bases and J dropped 2 bases, with 8 bases sitting between them. CDR3 in amino acids: CASSYPGLTDTQYF. As DNA, the CDR3 is TGTGCCAGCAGTTACCCGGGACTCACAGATACGCAGTATTTT.

The V call is TRBV28, the J call TRBJ2-3; D remains ambiguous. Trimming took off 7 bases at V and 0 bases at J, with 14 bases between the two ends. The CDR3 is 15 residues long. Germline-derived CDR1 and CDR2 are MDHEN and SYDVKM. CDR3 loop: CASNPAGYSTDTQYF. DNA for the CDR3: TGTGCCAGCAACCCAGCCGGGTACAGCACAGATACGCAGTATTTT.